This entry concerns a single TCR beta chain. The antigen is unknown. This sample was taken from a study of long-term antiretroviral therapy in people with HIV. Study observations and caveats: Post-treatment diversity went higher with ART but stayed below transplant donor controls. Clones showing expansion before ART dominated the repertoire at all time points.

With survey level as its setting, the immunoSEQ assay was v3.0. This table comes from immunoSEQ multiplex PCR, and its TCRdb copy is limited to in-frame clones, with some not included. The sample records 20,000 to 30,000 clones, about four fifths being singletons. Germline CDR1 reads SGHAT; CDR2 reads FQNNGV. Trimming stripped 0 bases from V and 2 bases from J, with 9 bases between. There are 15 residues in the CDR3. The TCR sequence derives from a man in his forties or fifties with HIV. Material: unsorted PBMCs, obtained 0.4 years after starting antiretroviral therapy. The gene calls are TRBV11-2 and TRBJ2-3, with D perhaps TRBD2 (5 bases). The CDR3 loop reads CASSLERAITDTQYF. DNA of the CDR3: TGTGCCAGCAGCTTAGAGCGGGCCATCACAGATACGCAGTATTTT.